The next 31 T cell receptor beta chains were all read from a single sample in a study of early T cells in non-severe SARS-CoV-2 infection. MiXCR was run by TCRdb on the 5' RACE reads, yielding one entry per CDR3 protein. The table has about 69,000 distinct CDR3 sequences, 4% to 6% seen once. This sample comprised whole blood, obtained at baseline. The source is an adult who was a healthcare worker with PCR-confirmed SARS-CoV-2 infection or an uninfected control (not recorded which). The donor label of this sample is uncertain.

At least ten counts were recorded for this clonotype. The V call is TRBV12-3 or TRBV12-4, the J call TRBJ1-6; a weak D match, TRBD1 (6 bases). Between the trimmed V and J ends, which lost 6 bases and 5 bases, there was a span of 14 bases. The CDR3 covers 15 residues. CDR3: CASSLGQYNNSPLHF. The DNA of the CDR3 is TGTGCCAGCAGCCTCGGACAGTATAATAATTCACCCCTCCACTTT.

In its sample, this clonotype was seen many times. The genes are TRBV6-4 and TRBJ2-3, with 9 bases identical to TRBD1. The germline CDR1 and CDR2 sequences are MRHNA and SNTAGT. With 6 bases clipped from V and 1 base from J, the junction kept 5 bases outside the gene matches. The CDR3 runs to 15 residues. CDR3 region: CASSEGQGGTDTQYF. In DNA, the CDR3 is TGTGCCAGCAGCGAGGGACAGGGCGGCACAGATACGCAGTATTTT.

This clonotype came up a few times. The V call is TRBV28, the J call TRBJ2-5; 14 bases are shared with TRBD2. Per germline, CDR1 MDHEN and CDR2 SYDVKM. CDR3 length: 15 residues. V was clipped by 4 bases and J by 4 bases; unmatched bases: 2. The CDR3 loop is CASSSTSGGAETQYF. CDR3 in DNA: TGTGCCAGCAGTTCGACTAGCGGGGGGGCAGAGACCCAGTACTTC.

This clonotype was detected ten times or more. This chain links TRBV18 with TRBJ2-3; TRBD1 is a possible D gene (6 bases). Trimming cost V 5 bases and J 2 bases, with 14 bases left between them. The germline V gene encodes CDR1 KGHSH and CDR2 LQKENI. This CDR3 has 15 residues. The CDR3 region has the DNA TGTGCCAGCTCAGTTACGACAGGATACACAGATACGCAGTATTTT. It yields the protein CASSVTTGYTDTQYF.

The CDR3 bases are TGTGCCAGCAGTTACTCGACCTCTAGCGGGGGCCCGGGGGCCGGGGAGCTGTTTTTT. Protein product: CASSYSTSSGGPGAGELFF. This chain joins TRBV6-5 and TRBJ2-2, with 10 bases matching TRBD2. This CDR3 has 19 residues. The V gene's germline CDR1 is MNHEY and CDR2 SVGAGI. V lost 0 bases and J lost 6; bases outside the gene matches: 13.

There are a few counts of this clonotype. The chain links TRBV6-6 to TRBJ2-5; 11 nucleotides match TRBD2. With V trimmed by 6 bases and J by 5 bases, 5 bases remained unmatched. The CDR3 spans 14 residues. Germline loops: CDR1 MNHNY, CDR2 SVGAGI (reference sequence). For the CDR3, the DNA is TGTGCCAGCAGCCTAGCGGGGGGTGCGGAGACCCAGTACTTC. Translated, it gives CASSLAGGAETQYF.

This clonotype has a count of ten or more. V is TRBV12-3 or TRBV12-4 and J is TRBJ1-1; no clear D gene. V was shortened by 3 bases and J by 7 bases, with 15 bases between the two germline ends. This CDR3 is built from 14 residues. CDR3 DNA sequence: TGTGCCAGCAGTTTGGCTGGTTTAGGGAGTGAAGCTTTCTTT. This translates into CASSLAGLGSEAFF.

This clonotype was counted a few times. In nucleotides, the CDR3 is TGTGCCAGCAGTCCTAAGGACAGAAGTTATAATTCACCCCTCCACTTT. It codes for CASSPKDRSYNSPLHF. This chain uses TRBV7-8 with TRBJ1-6, with a tentative D call TRBD1 (6 bases). Germline CDR1 reads SGHVS; CDR2 reads FQNEAQ. The CDR3 has 16 amino acids. With 6 bases removed from V and 4 bases from J, the gap between germline ends came to 16 bases.

This chain connects TRBV28 to TRBJ2-7; 10 positions agree with TRBD1. Looked up from germline, CDR1 is MDHEN and CDR2 is SYDVKM. J lost 7 bases, V lost 4 bases, and 10 bases had no gene match. The CDR3 has 15 amino acids. Written as DNA, the CDR3 is TGTGCCAGCAGTTATCCGGGACAGGGGATCAGAGAGCAGTACTTC. It specifies CASSYPGQGIREQYF.

The rearrangement joins TRBV12-5 to TRBJ1-1; D is possibly TRBD1 (6 bases). V was cut by 9 bases and J by 1 base, with 18 bases left in between. The length of the CDR3 is 15 residues. Germline V gene lookup returns CDR1 LGHNT and CDR2 FRNRAP. CDR3 sequence reads: CARRPFGGPNTEAFF. As DNA, the CDR3 is TGTGCTAGGAGGCCGTTCGGGGGGCCGAACACTGAAGCTTTCTTT.

This clonotype turned up a few times. The V and J genes are TRBV27 and TRBJ2-1; 12 nucleotides match TRBD2. Germline loops: CDR1 MNHEY, CDR2 SMNVEV (reference sequence). This CDR3 has 17 residues. The V gene end was trimmed by 1 base and the J gene end by 8 bases; junction bases not matched to a gene: 9. The CDR3 loop is CASSLWASGGAVDEQFF. The CDR3, as DNA: TGTGCCAGCAGTTTATGGGCTAGCGGGGGGGCTGTCGATGAGCAGTTCTTC.

This clonotype was counted ten times or more. V is TRBV7-2 and J is TRBJ2-3, with 11 bases fitting TRBD2. V trimming: 1 base; J trimming: 7 bases; junction bases outside the gene matches: 10. CDR1 SGHTA and CDR2 FQGNSA come from the germline V gene. The length of the CDR3 is 17 residues. The CDR3 sequence: CASSLGLAGYGGNTQYF. The CDR3 DNA is TGTGCCAGCAGCTTAGGACTAGCGGGGTACGGGGGAAATACGCAGTATTTT. Using reference TRBV7-2 and TRBJ2-3 for the parts outside the CDR3, the full variable domain is GAGVSQSPSNKVTEKGKDVELRCDPISGHTALYWYRQSLGQGLEFLIYFQGNSAPDKSGLPSDRFSAERTGGSVSTLTIQRTQQEDSAVYLCASSLGLAGYGGNTQYFGPGTRLTVL.

This clonotype was recorded a few times. This sequence joins TRBV6-4 and TRBJ2-2, with 7 bases that match TRBD1. The CDR3 extends over 13 amino acids. The V and J ends lost 3 bases and 5 bases, in that order; junction bases with no gene match: 0. The germline CDR1 and CDR2 sequences are MRHNA and SNTAGT. In DNA form, the CDR3 reads TGTGCCAGCAGTGAACAGGGGACCGGGGAGCTGTTTTTT. It is translated as CASSEQGTGELFF.

V and J are TRBV6-2 or TRBV6-3 and TRBJ2-7, with D uncertain. This CDR3 region has 12 residues. Germline assignment: CDR1 MNHEY and CDR2 SVGEGT. Trimming cost V 6 bases and J 3 bases, with 9 bases left between them. CDR3 DNA sequence: TGTGCCAGCAGCACCGGTTTCTACGAGCAGTACTTC. Amino acid sequence: CASSTGFYEQYF.

The genes are TRBV24-1 and TRBJ1-2; 8 bases are a match to TRBD1. The CDR3 spans 16 residues. From germline, CDR1 is KGHDR and CDR2 SFDVKD. The trim removed 3 bases at V and 2 bases at J, leaving 7 bases unmatched. DNA for the CDR3: TGTGCCACCAGTGATCCCCGACAGGGGACAAACTATGGCTACACCTTC. It codes for CATSDPRQGTNYGYTF.

This clonotype was counted at least ten times. CDR3 nucleotide sequence: TGTGCCAGCAGCTCCGGACTGGGGAACACCGGGGAGCTGTTTTTT. Its protein product is CASSSGLGNTGELFF. The chain has TRBV7-3 and TRBJ2-2; a possible D gene is TRBD2 (5 bases). The CDR3 length is 15 residues. Germline values: CDR1 SGHTA, CDR2 FQGTGA. V lost 4 bases and J lost 1, with 10 bases in between.

This clonotype was detected only a few times. J is TRBJ1-2 and V is TRBV19; unclear D gene. The V and J ends lost 6 bases and 4 bases respectively, with 24 bases between them. Germline lookup yields CDR1 LNHDA and CDR2 SQIVND (reference sequence). This CDR3 contains 17 residues. In DNA form, the CDR3 reads TGTGCCAGTAGCCCTCCTCTCCGGGAACCCCCTGGCTATGGCTACACCTTC. This sequence encodes CASSPPLREPPGYGYTF.

This clonotype was picked up many times. The chain is built from TRBV30 and TRBJ1-2; 9 nucleotides line up with TRBD1. CDR1 and CDR2 (germline): GTSNPN, SVGIG (reference sequence). Trimming removed 5 bases from V and 4 bases from J; junction bases left unmatched: 11. CDR3 size: 15 residues. CDR3 in amino acids: CAWEGQGIRRYGYTF. In DNA form, the CDR3 reads TGTGCCTGGGAAGGACAGGGGATTCGCCGCTATGGCTACACCTTC.

This clonotype occurred many times. This chain joins TRBV5-6 and TRBJ1-2; 8 bases fit TRBD1. V lost 4 bases, J lost 4 bases, and 6 bases stayed unmatched. Germline CDR1 and CDR2: SGHDT and YYEEEE. The CDR3 extends over 14 amino acids. CDR3 nucleotides: TGTGCCAGCAGCCGCGACAGGGGCTCCTATGGCTACACCTTC. Protein product: CASSRDRGSYGYTF.

Ten or more counts support this clonotype. The chain uses TRBV20-1 and TRBJ2-4; D perhaps matches TRBD2 (6 bases). Trimming took off 4 bases at V and 3 bases at J, with 34 bases between the two ends. This CDR3 is 21 amino acids long. The germline V gene encodes CDR1 DFQATT and CDR2 SNEGSKA (reference sequence). The CDR3 sequence is CSATVPSLGSTLTSVKNIQYF. In nucleotides, the CDR3 is TGCAGTGCTACTGTCCCATCCCTCGGGAGTACTCTCACCTCCGTCAAAAACATTCAGTACTTC.

This chain joins TRBV28 and TRBJ1-6; unclear D gene. This CDR3 spans 18 amino acids. Trimming removed 1 base from V and 10 bases from J, with 23 bases in between. Per germline, CDR1 MDHEN and CDR2 SYDVKM. The CDR3 region is CASSLSSGSPGLVSPLHF. Written as DNA, the CDR3 is TGTGCCAGCAGTTTATCTTCGGGTAGCCCGGGCTTGGTATCACCCCTCCACTTT.

This clonotype was observed a few times. The V call is TRBV6-5, the J call TRBJ2-4; a possible D gene is TRBD1 (6 bases). V was cut by 7 bases and J by 1 base, with 11 bases left in between. The CDR3 runs 14 residues. The germline CDR1 and CDR2 sequences are MNHEY and SVGAGI. The CDR3 coding sequence is TGTGCCAGCACCCGGCAGGGGGCCAAAAACATTCAGTACTTC. Translated: CASTRQGAKNIQYF.

There are many counts of this clonotype. V and J are TRBV27 and TRBJ2-1, with D perhaps matching TRBD2 (6 bases). The germline V gene encodes CDR1 MNHEY and CDR2 SMNVEV (reference sequence). This CDR3 is 13 amino acids long. V lost 2 bases to trimming and J lost 6 bases, with 8 bases between them. The CDR3 spells CASSLGEVNEQFF. Written as DNA, the CDR3 is TGTGCCAGCAGTTTAGGGGAGGTCAATGAGCAGTTCTTC.

This clonotype showed up many times. An end of the junction does not agree with germline; a read error may underlie this. V and J are TRBV30 and TRBJ2-1; the match to TRBD1 covers 9 bases. This CDR3 comprises 13 residues. CDR1 is GTSNPN and CDR2 is SVGIG in the germline V gene (reference sequence). This CDR3 is CARRDRAYNEQFF. In DNA form, the CDR3 reads TGTGCCAGGAGGGACAGGGCCTACAATGAGCAGTTCTTC. The full variable domain, rest sourced from reference TRBV30 and TRBJ2-1, is SQTIHQWPATLVQPVGSPLSLECTVEGTSNPNLYWYRQAAGRGLQLLFYSVGIGQISSEVPQNLSASRPQDRQFILSSKKLLLSDSGFYLCARRDRAYNEQFFGPGTRLTVL.

The chain is built from TRBV28 and TRBJ2-1; D unresolved. This CDR3 spans 11 amino acids. Germline-derived CDR1 and CDR2 are MDHEN and SYDVKM. Trimming pared 3 bases from V and 6 bases from J, leaving 3 bases between. CDR3 coding DNA: TGTGCCAGCAGTTTTATCAATGAGCAGTTCTTC. This translates into CASSFINEQFF.

The genes are TRBV6-5 and TRBJ2-3; maybe TRBD2 (5 bases). The CDR3 contains 14 residues. V lost 6 bases, J lost 2 bases, and 12 bases lay in between. CDR1 is MNHEY and CDR2 is SVGAGI in the germline V gene. The CDR3 nucleotides read TGTGCCAGCAGACACCGGGATGTCACAGATACGCAGTATTTT. It specifies CASRHRDVTDTQYF.

The rearrangement uses TRBV20-1 and TRBJ1-3; D ambiguous. CDR1 DFQATT and CDR2 SNEGSKA come from the germline V gene (reference sequence). The CDR3 is 12 amino acids. Trimming cost V 3 bases and J 0 bases, with 3 bases left between them. CDR3 in amino acids: CSARASGNTIYF. CDR3 coding DNA: TGCAGTGCTAGGGCCTCTGGAAACACCATATATTTT.

This clonotype was observed at least ten times. This rearrangement joins TRBV12-3 or TRBV12-4 to TRBJ1-2; TRBD1 is a possible D gene (5 bases). This CDR3 has 15 amino acids. V was trimmed by 0 bases and J by 3 bases, leaving 11 bases between them. CDR3 in DNA: TGTGCCAGCAGTTTAGCGGGACGGAGATACTATGGCTACACCTTC. Translating it yields CASSLAGRRYYGYTF.

The V call is TRBV12-3 or TRBV12-4, the J call TRBJ2-6; TRBD2 agrees at 10 bases. The CDR3 runs 17 residues. Germline trimming cut 3 bases from V and 4 bases from J; bases unmatched to any gene: 6. The CDR3 coding sequence is TGTGCCAGCAGTTTCAGCGGGGGGGCCTCCGGGGCCAACGTCCTGACTTTC. This encodes CASSFSGGASGANVLTF.

This clonotype was counted at least ten times. The rearrangement uses TRBV20-1 and TRBJ1-4; possible D gene TRBD1, 5 bases. The CDR3 runs to 14 residues. V was trimmed by 4 bases and J by 3 bases, leaving 12 bases between them. Germline-derived CDR1 and CDR2 are DFQATT and SNEGSKA (reference sequence). CDR3 coding DNA: TGCAGTGCTACGACAGTACCTTCTAATGAAAAACTGTTTTTT. Translated, it gives CSATTVPSNEKLFF.

This clonotype showed up just a few times. The chain joins TRBV18 to TRBJ2-3; 10 nucleotides align to TRBD2. With 1 base clipped from V and 6 bases from J, the junction kept 10 bases outside the gene matches. The CDR3 runs to 17 residues. CDR1 is KGHSH, CDR2 LQKENI, per germline. This CDR3 is CASSPRGSGGAKDTQYF. The CDR3 region has the DNA TGTGCCAGCTCACCACGGGGAAGCGGGGGGGCCAAGGATACGCAGTATTTT.